The 28 T cell receptor beta chains below come from one sample, sequenced in a study of PD-1 blockade in classical Hodgkin lymphoma. Clones were sequenced by immunoSEQ multiplex PCR, and TCRdb holds only the in-frame ones, with some missing. This repertoire shows about 30,000 clones, about 81% found once; its top ten account for about a sixth. Time point reported: cycle 4 day 1 (C4D1), after five to seven weeks of nivolumab. Exposure to brentuximab vedotin varied, and each patient had relapsed following autologous stem cell transplantation. The source was peripheral blood mononuclear cells (PBMCs), collected before the fourth cycle of nivolumab. The origin of the receptors is a human donor with classical Hodgkin lymphoma.

A few counts support this clone. V is TRBV2 and J is TRBJ2-4; weak D call: TRBD2 (5 bases). CDR1 SNHLY and CDR2 FYNNEI come from the germline V gene. Trimming stripped 6 bases from V and 5 bases from J, with 17 bases between. The CDR3 is 15 residues long. The CDR3 sequence: CASSGDSQVQNIQYF. The DNA of the CDR3 is TGTGCCAGCAGCGGGGATAGCCAGGTCCAAAACATTCAGTACTTC.

The chain links TRBV5-8 to TRBJ1-1, with TRBD1 matching 12 bases. The germline gives CDR1 SGHTS, CDR2 YDEGEE. V shed 4 bases, J shed 3 bases, and the junction held 7 bases outside the gene matches. This CDR3 spans 16 amino acids. CDR3 residues: CASSLGTGGADTEAFF. Here the CDR3 DNA reads TGTGCCAGCAGCCTAGGGACAGGGGGCGCAGACACTGAAGCTTTCTTT.

V gene TRBV4-2 combines with J gene TRBJ2-1; D is possibly TRBD1 (6 bases). Germline V gene lookup returns CDR1 LGHNA and CDR2 YNFKEQ. V lost 0 bases and J 12 bases, leaving 18 bases between the germline ends. CDR3 length: 15 residues. CDR3 loop: CASSQDQQGTVWQFF. The CDR3 DNA follows: TGTGCCAGCAGCCAAGACCAGCAGGGGACGGTATGGCAGTTCTTC.

This clone was observed a single time. The V and J genes are TRBV10-3 and TRBJ2-5, with TRBD2 matching 8 bases. The germline CDR1 and CDR2 sequences are ENHRY and SYGVKD. This CDR3 spans 15 amino acids. V was clipped by 4 bases and J by 3 bases; unmatched bases: 7. CDR3 region: CAISGSPGGEETQYF. The DNA for the CDR3 is TGTGCCATCAGTGGCTCTCCGGGGGGGGAAGAGACCCAGTACTTC.

This clone was counted a single time. J is TRBJ1-1 and V is TRBV11-2, with D unclear. The V end lost 0 bases, the J end lost 8 bases, and 16 bases lay between the germline ends. CDR1 is SGHAT and CDR2 is FQNNGV in the germline V gene. The length of the CDR3 is 15 residues. The CDR3 region has the DNA TGTGCCAGCAGCTTAGATGGCGGTTTCACCTCAGAAGCTTTCTTT. Its translation is CASSLDGGFTSEAFF. The whole variable domain, remainder taken from reference TRBV11-2 and TRBJ1-1, is EAGVAQSPRYKIIEKRQSVAFWCNPISGHATLYWYQQILGQGPKLLIQFQNNGVVDDSQLPKDRFSAERLKGVDSTLKIQPAKLEDSAVYLCASSLDGGFTSEAFFGQGTRLTVV.

The chain uses TRBV7-2 and TRBJ1-1, with no clear D. V lost 1 base to trimming and J lost 5 bases, with 8 bases between them. The CDR3 totals 13 residues. The germline V gene encodes CDR1 SGHTA and CDR2 FQGNSA. The DNA of the CDR3 is TGTGCCAGCAGCTTAGGGTCGAGGACTGAAGCTTTCTTT. Translation gives CASSLGSRTEAFF. The full variable domain, rest sourced from reference TRBV7-2 and TRBJ1-1, is GAGVSQSPSNKVTEKGKDVELRCDPISGHTALYWYRQSLGQGLEFLIYFQGNSAPDKSGLPSDRFSAERTGGSVSTLTIQRTQQEDSAVYLCASSLGSRTEAFFGQGTRLTVV.

The rearrangement links TRBV19 to TRBJ1-3; D call uncertain. Germline CDR1 is LNHDA and CDR2 is SQIVND (reference sequence). This CDR3 spans 13 amino acids. V was shortened by 8 bases and J by 2 bases, with 10 bases between the two germline ends. The CDR3 spells CASGVGPGNTIYF. CDR3 sequence (DNA): TGTGCCAGTGGGGTTGGCCCTGGAAACACCATATATTTT.

The chain links TRBV10-2 to TRBJ1-2; weak D call: TRBD1 (5 bases). Germline lookup yields CDR1 WSHSY and CDR2 SAAADI. V lost 5 bases and J lost 4, with 11 bases in between. The CDR3 length is 13 residues. The CDR3 loop is CASSQQGAYGYTF. The CDR3 DNA sequence: TGCGCCAGCAGTCAACAAGGGGCCTATGGCTACACCTTC.

Only a few counts were recorded for this clone. The chain recombines TRBV5-1 with TRBJ1-1; D is uncertain. CDR1 is SGHRS, CDR2 YFSETQ, per germline. The CDR3 contains 14 residues. V lost 0 bases, J lost 1 base, and 7 bases lay in between. The CDR3 is CASSLAVRNTEAFF. DNA of the CDR3: TGCGCCAGCAGCTTGGCGGTACGGAACACTGAAGCTTTCTTT.

This rearrangement joins TRBV4-1 to TRBJ2-2; no clear D. The ends were cut back, 1 base at V and 5 bases at J, with 14 bases in the middle. Looked up from germline, CDR1 is MGHRA and CDR2 is YSYEKL. The CDR3 length is 16 residues. CDR3 sequence reads: CASSQGTVPGTGELFF. The CDR3 nucleotides are TGCGCCAGCAGCCAAGGGACGGTGCCCGGGACCGGGGAGCTGTTTTTT.

This clone occurred a few times. The chain links TRBV11-1 to TRBJ2-7; D tentatively reads TRBD1 or TRBD2 (5 bases each). V was trimmed by 5 bases and J by 6 bases, leaving 17 bases between them. Germline CDR1 SGHAT, CDR2 FQDESV (reference sequence). This CDR3 has 14 residues. CDR3 sequence reads: CASSNRDVKSEQYF. CDR3 DNA: TGTGCCAGCAGCAACCGGGACGTAAAATCCGAGCAGTACTTC. The full variable domain, completed using reference TRBV11-1 and TRBJ2-7, is EAEVAQSPRYKITEKSQAVAFWCDPISGHATLYWYRQILGQGPELLVQFQDESVVDDSQLPKDRFSAERLKGVDSTLKIQPAELGDSAMYLCASSNRDVKSEQYFGPGTRLTVT.

This chain links TRBV11-2 with TRBJ2-1; maybe TRBD1 (6 bases). The CDR3 is 16 amino acids. Germline V gives CDR1 SGHAT, CDR2 FQNNGV. V was trimmed by 1 base and J by 3 bases, leaving 13 bases between them. The CDR3 DNA is TGTGCCAGCAGCTTAGTGCAGGGACAATACTACAATGAGCAGTTCTTC. It specifies CASSLVQGQYYNEQFF.

The V gene is TRBV19, the J gene TRBJ2-2, with TRBD2 matching over 9 bases. The ends lost 7 bases at V and 3 bases at J; junction bases unmatched: 6. Per the germline V gene, CDR1 is LNHDA and CDR2 is SQIVND (reference sequence). CDR3 length: 15 residues. The CDR3 DNA follows: TGTGCCAGTACCGGAGCGGGAGGTTACACCGGGGAGCTGTTTTTT. It is translated as CASTGAGGYTGELFF. Full variable domain (remainder filled in from reference TRBV19 and TRBJ2-2): DGGITQSPKYLFRKEGQNVTLSCEQNLNHDAMYWYRQDPGQGLRLIYYSQIVNDFQKGDIAEGYSVSREKKESFPLTVTSAQKNPTAFYLCASTGAGGYTGELFFGEGSRLTVL.

The gene calls are TRBV30 and TRBJ2-5; possibly TRBD2 for D (6 bases). CDR3 length: 14 residues. The germline V gene encodes CDR1 GTSNPN and CDR2 SVGIG (reference sequence). The germline V and J ends were trimmed by 2 bases and 2 bases, with 12 bases remaining between them. The CDR3 reads CAWSKGTLQETQYF. The CDR3, as DNA: TGTGCCTGGAGTAAGGGGACTCTACAAGAGACCCAGTACTTC.

The genes are TRBV10-1 and TRBJ1-1; 7 bases fit TRBD1. Germline loops: CDR1 WNHNN, CDR2 SYGVQD (reference sequence). V dropped 9 bases and J dropped 1; count of bases not matched to a gene: 5. CDR3 length: 13 residues. CDR3 DNA sequence: TGCGCCAGTCAGACAGGGTCGAACACTGAAGCTTTCTTT. It yields the protein CASQTGSNTEAFF.

J is TRBJ1-2 and V is TRBV6-6; D gene uncertain. The V end was cut by 3 bases, the J end by 4 bases, with 9 bases between. CDR1 MNHNY and CDR2 SVGAGI come from the germline V gene (reference sequence). The CDR3 extends over 13 amino acids. In DNA, the CDR3 is TGTGCCAGCAGTTATGCAGAGGGCTATGGCTACACCTTC. Encoded protein: CASSYAEGYGYTF.

J is TRBJ2-7 and V is TRBV29-1, with D tentatively TRBD1 (5 bases). Germline CDR1 SQVTM, CDR2 ANQGSEA. CDR3 length equals 14 residues. Trimming stripped 2 bases from V and 3 bases from J, with 14 bases between. The CDR3 DNA reads TGCAGCGTTGAACTGGGCAGGGCCCACTACGAGCAGTACTTC. Its translation is CSVELGRAHYEQYF.

The chain links TRBV18 to TRBJ2-1; D possibly corresponds to TRBD2 (5 bases). CDR1 and CDR2 (germline): KGHSH, LQKENI. Trimming left V 3 bases short and J 5 bases short, with 17 bases between. This CDR3 comprises 16 residues. The CDR3 reads CASSPQMRVRDNEQFF. In DNA, the CDR3 is TGTGCCAGCTCACCGCAGATGAGAGTGAGGGACAATGAGCAGTTCTTC.

The chain carries TRBV9 and TRBJ1-1; no clear D gene. V was cut by 2 bases and J by 0 bases, with 11 bases left in between. The CDR3 has 15 amino acids. CDR1 is SGDLS and CDR2 is YYNGEE in the germline V gene. The CDR3 nucleotides read TGTGCCAGCAGCGTCCACAGCCTTATGAACACTGAAGCTTTCTTT. Amino acids: CASSVHSLMNTEAFF.

This rearrangement joins TRBV14 to TRBJ2-1; D not resolved. Germline CDR1 SGHDN, CDR2 FVKESK. Deletions cut 1 base from V and 0 bases from J, with 10 bases between. The CDR3 consists of 16 residues. The CDR3 region is CASSQGTWSSYNEQFF. CDR3 coding DNA: TGTGCCAGCAGCCAAGGAACCTGGAGCTCCTACAATGAGCAGTTCTTC.

The chain is built from TRBV4-3 and TRBJ1-3; TRBD1 agrees at 9 bases. The CDR3 runs 14 residues. Per germline, CDR1 LGHNA and CDR2 YSLEER. V trimming: 2 bases; J trimming: 7 bases; junction bases outside the gene matches: 3. CDR3 sequence (DNA): TGCGCCAGCAGCCAATCCGGGACAGGGAACACCATATATTTT. Protein sequence: CASSQSGTGNTIYF.

V usage is TRBV6-6 and J usage is TRBJ1-4; 9 positions match TRBD1. J gave up 4 bases and V 6 bases, and 6 bases lay outside the gene matches. CDR3 length: 15 residues. Per germline, CDR1 MNHNY and CDR2 SVGAGI (reference sequence). The CDR3 sequence is CASSPWTGVNEKLFF. In nucleotides, the CDR3 is TGTGCCAGCAGCCCTTGGACAGGGGTTAATGAAAAACTGTTTTTT.

The V gene is TRBV27, the J gene TRBJ2-1; D is unclear. Germline CDR1 is MNHEY and CDR2 is SMNVEV (reference sequence). Trimming shortened V by 3 bases and J by 9 bases, and 15 bases separated the two germline ends. The CDR3 is 14 amino acids. Here the CDR3 DNA reads TGTGCCAGCAGTTTTCTCCTAGAAGGCACTGAGCAGTTCTTC. Its translation is CASSFLLEGTEQFF.

The table lists this clone with a few counts. The genes are TRBV5-4 and TRBJ2-2; D may be TRBD1 or TRBD2 (5 bases each). The germline V gene has CDR1 SGHNT and CDR2 YYREEE (reference sequence). The CDR3 contains 14 residues. V dropped 4 bases and J dropped 10 bases, with 17 bases sitting between them. The DNA for the CDR3 is TGTGCCAGCAGCCCGAGGGGTGGAGGAGAGGAGCTGTTTTTT. As protein: CASSPRGGGEELFF.

This clone was recorded a few times. The rearrangement links TRBV25-1 to TRBJ1-1; possible D gene TRBD1, 6 bases. Per the germline V gene, CDR1 is MGHDK and CDR2 is SYGVNS. The V and J ends lost 6 bases and 0 bases respectively, with 11 bases between them. The CDR3 is 14 amino acids. The CDR3 sequence: CASSHRAMNTEAFF. DNA for the CDR3: TGTGCCAGCAGCCACAGGGCAATGAACACTGAAGCTTTCTTT.

The genes are TRBV5-1 and TRBJ1-6; 10 bases fit TRBD1. Germline V gene lookup returns CDR1 SGHRS and CDR2 YFSETQ. The CDR3 has 13 residues. J was trimmed by 7 bases and V by 7 bases; bases with no gene match: 2. CDR3 nucleotides: TGCGCCAGCGGGACAGGGGACAATTCACCCCTCCACTTT. Its translation: CASGTGDNSPLHF.

The chain recombines TRBV11-2 with TRBJ1-4, with a weak D call TRBD1 (6 bases). The CDR3 consists of 16 residues. V was clipped by 4 bases and J by 8 bases, with 20 bases between them. Germline CDR1 SGHAT, CDR2 FQNNGV. The DNA of the CDR3 is TGTGCCAGCAGCTCAAGGATAGGGGGAGGAAGGGAAAAACTGTTTTTT. Translated: CASSSRIGGGREKLFF. Full variable domain (outside the CDR3, taken from reference TRBV11-2 and TRBJ1-4): EAGVAQSPRYKIIEKRQSVAFWCNPISGHATLYWYQQILGQGPKLLIQFQNNGVVDDSQLPKDRFSAERLKGVDSTLKIQPAKLEDSAVYLCASSSRIGGGREKLFFGSGTQLSVL.

This clone has a single count. J is TRBJ1-6 and V is TRBV30; 7 bases are shared with TRBD1. CDR3 length equals 14 residues. Trimming removed 0 bases from V and 9 bases from J; junction bases left unmatched: 5. Germline V gene sequence: CDR1 GTSNPN, CDR2 SVGIG (reference sequence). The CDR3 here is CAWSVRQGTSPLHF. The CDR3, as DNA: TGTGCCTGGAGTGTACGACAGGGTACTTCACCCCTCCACTTT.